Described below is a single T cell receptor beta chain sequence and its context. The sample originates from a study of blood T cell repertoires in COVID-19. Study-wide background: Samples representing acute and convalescent COVID-19 were sourced from the United States, Italy and Spain. PBMCs, B-cell-depleted T cells, or T cells provided the cDNA or gDNA that made up the material.

This table comes from immunoSEQ multiplex PCR, and its TCRdb copy is limited to in-frame clones, with some not included. Here the sample spans 400,000 to 450,000 clones, about nine tenths being singletons. This CDR3 contains 16 residues. With 6 bases clipped from V and 1 base from J, the junction kept 8 bases outside the gene matches. CDR1 and CDR2 from the germline V gene are MDHEN and SYDVKM. Sequencing was done on a sample of peripheral blood. The V and J genes are TRBV28 and TRBJ1-1; 10 nucleotides align to TRBD1. The clonotype was recovered from a young woman with active or convalescent COVID-19. This CDR3 is CASSHRQGAGNTEAFF. CDR3 DNA: TGTGCCAGCAGCCATAGACAGGGGGCGGGGAACACTGAAGCTTTCTTT.